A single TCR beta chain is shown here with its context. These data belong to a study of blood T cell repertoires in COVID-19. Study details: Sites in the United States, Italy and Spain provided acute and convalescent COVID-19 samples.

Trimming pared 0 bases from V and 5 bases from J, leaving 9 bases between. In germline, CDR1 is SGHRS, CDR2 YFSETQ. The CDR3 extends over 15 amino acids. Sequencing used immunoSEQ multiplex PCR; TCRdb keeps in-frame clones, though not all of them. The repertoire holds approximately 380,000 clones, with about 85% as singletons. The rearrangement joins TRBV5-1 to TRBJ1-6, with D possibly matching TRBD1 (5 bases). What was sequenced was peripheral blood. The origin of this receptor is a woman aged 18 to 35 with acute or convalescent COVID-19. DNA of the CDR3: TGCGCCAGCAGCTTGGAATCACAGGATAATTCACCCCTCCACTTT. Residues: CASSLESQDNSPLHF. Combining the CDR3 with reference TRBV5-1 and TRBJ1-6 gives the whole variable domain KAGVTQTPRYLIKTRGQQVTLSCSPISGHRSVSWYQQTPGQGLQFLFEYFSETQRNKGNFPGRFSGRQFSNSRSEMNVSTLELGDSALYLCASSLESQDNSPLHFGNGTRLTVT.